Listed below are T cell receptor beta chains from one sample, sequenced in a study of cytomegalovirus exposure and HLA in healthy donors. The assay was immunoSEQ multiplex PCR, and TCRdb's table has in-frame clones only and misses some. There are around 67,000 clones in the sample; about 61% occur only once, and around 3.1% lies in the top ten. Sequencing was done on a sample of PBMCs. Receptors originate from a woman in her 50s in good health and CMV-seronegative. CDR3s include the opening cysteine and the closing phenylalanine or tryptophan. Fields, in order: clone size, D gene, V gene, J gene, CDR3 protein, CDR3 DNA. The D gene is left open where the match is weak. The size of a clone is reported for some rows only, either as once, few or many, or as a class for expanded clones.

>-|TRBD2|TRBV5-1|TRBJ2-7
CASRGTGTTSGRAYEQYF
TGCGCCAGCCGCGGGACAGGAACGACTAGCGGGAGGGCGTACGAGCAGTACTTC
>few|TRBD1|TRBV28|TRBJ2-7
CASSLGDRGYEQYF
TGTGCCAGCAGTTTAGGGGACAGGGGTTACGAGCAGTACTTC
>-|TRBD2|TRBV7-7|TRBJ2-3
CASQRLAGIDTQYF
TGTGCTAGCCAGCGGCTAGCGGGAATAGATACGCAGTATTTT
>-|-|TRBV27|TRBJ2-5
CASSPWEERETQYF
TGTGCCAGCAGTCCCTGGGAGGAACGGGAGACCCAGTACTTC
>-|-|TRBV5-1|TRBJ1-1
CASSLASPRNTEAFF
TGCGCCAGCAGCTTGGCGAGTCCGCGGAACACTGAAGCTTTCTTT
>-|TRBD1|TRBV5-1|TRBJ2-7
CASSLTPGQDSYEQYF
TGCGCCAGCAGCTTGACCCCGGGACAGGACTCCTACGAGCAGTACTTC
>once|TRBD2|TRBV7-9|TRBJ2-1
CASSLELANWSNEQFF
TGTGCCAGCAGCTTAGAACTAGCGAATTGGTCCAATGAGCAGTTCTTC
>many|-|TRBV19|TRBJ2-7
CASSMFLSTADGILSYEQYF
TGTGCCAGTAGTATGTTTTTATCGACAGCCGACGGAATACTCTCCTACGAGCAGTACTTC
>-|-|TRBV29-1|TRBJ1-1
CSVAGGDFGSEAFF
TGCAGCGTTGCTGGGGGGGATTTTGGATCCGAAGCTTTCTTT
>-|TRBD2|TRBV7-2|TRBJ2-7
CASRLGLAGGVGREQYF
TGTGCCAGCCGGCTCGGACTAGCGGGAGGGGTGGGGCGCGAGCAGTACTTC
>-|-|TRBV2|TRBJ2-5
CASSEGGETQYF
TGTGCCAGCAGTGAGGGAGGCGAGACCCAGTACTTC
>few|-|TRBV29-1|TRBJ1-1
CSVRGGHTEAFF
TGCAGCGTTAGGGGGGGCCACACTGAAGCTTTCTTT
>-|-|TRBV5-1|TRBJ2-2
CASSPEAQNTGELFF
TGCGCCAGCAGCCCGGAGGCGCAGAACACCGGGGAGCTGTTTTTT
>few|-|TRBV7-9|TRBJ1-2
CASSLASGNYGYTF
TGTGCCAGCAGCTTAGCCTCGGGGAACTATGGCTACACCTTC
>-|TRBD2|TRBV14|TRBJ2-1
CASSHQFSGGEGLAGVAEQFF
TGTGCCAGCAGCCACCAATTCTCAGGGGGTGAGGGACTAGCGGGAGTCGCTGAGCAGTTCTTC
>-|-|TRBV5-1|TRBJ2-7
CASTEGGTGYEQYF
TGCGCCAGCACTGAGGGGGGGACGGGCTACGAGCAGTACTTC
>-|-|TRBV4-3|TRBJ1-1
CASSQGAENTEAFF
TGCGCCAGCAGCCAGGGGGCCGAGAACACTGAAGCTTTCTTT
>few|-|TRBV27|TRBJ1-1
CASSLYGTLTEAFF
TGTGCCAGCAGTTTATATGGGACACTTACTGAAGCTTTCTTT
>once|TRBD1|TRBV28|TRBJ1-5
CASSIGQGANQPQHF
TGTGCCAGCAGTATAGGACAGGGGGCGAATCAGCCCCAGCATTTT
>-|TRBD1|TRBV7-9|TRBJ1-4
CASSPGQGANEKLFF
TGTGCCAGCAGCCCCGGACAGGGAGCTAATGAAAAACTGTTTTTT
>-|TRBD2|TRBV6-5|TRBJ2-1
CASSRGTRGNEQFF
TGTGCCAGCAGTCGCGGGACTAGGGGCAATGAGCAGTTCTTC
>-|TRBD1|TRBV5-1|TRBJ1-1
CASSTQGQDTEAFF
TGCGCCAGCAGCACACAGGGGCAGGACACTGAAGCTTTCTTT
>-|-|TRBV9|TRBJ2-2
CASSVADSTVTGELFF
TGTGCCAGCAGCGTAGCTGACTCGACCGTCACCGGGGAGCTGTTTTTT
>few|-|TRBV29-1|TRBJ2-5
CSVLTDKETQYF
TGCAGCGTTCTGACAGATAAAGAGACCCAGTACTTC
>-|-|TRBV7-2|TRBJ1-1
CASSLAGPVNTEAFF
TGTGCCAGCAGCTTAGCTGGGCCCGTGAACACTGAAGCTTTCTTT
>few|-|TRBV7-9|TRBJ2-1
CASSQIQGNEQFF
TGTGCCAGCAGCCAAATACAGGGCAATGAGCAGTTCTTC
>-|TRBD2|TRBV2|TRBJ2-5
CASSVFLAGSGETQYF
TGTGCCAGCAGTGTCTTCCTAGCGGGATCGGGGGAGACCCAGTACTTC
>-|-|TRBV27|TRBJ2-7
CASSPSATYEQYF
TGTGCCAGCAGTCCGAGCGCCACCTACGAGCAGTACTTC
>few|TRBD2|TRBV6-6|TRBJ2-2
CASSGLLAGASGELFF
TGTGCCAGCAGTGGACTACTGGCGGGAGCTTCCGGGGAGCTGTTTTTT
>few|-|TRBV28|TRBJ2-3
CASTPSGTDTQYF
TGTGCCAGCACCCCCTCGGGGACAGATACGCAGTATTTT
>-|TRBD1|TRBV7-7|TRBJ2-7
CASSRDRVSYEQYF
TGTGCTAGCAGCCGGGACAGGGTCTCCTACGAGCAGTACTTC
>-|-|TRBV29-1|TRBJ2-2
CSGKGEWNTGELFF
TGCAGCGGGAAGGGGGAGTGGAACACCGGGGAGCTGTTTTTT
>few|TRBD2|TRBV10-2|TRBJ2-5
CASSGTSGPGWETQYF
TGCGCCAGCAGCGGGACTAGCGGCCCTGGATGGGAGACCCAGTACTTC
>-|TRBD2|TRBV30|TRBJ2-1
CAWSSGSSYNEQFF
TGTGCCTGGAGTAGCGGGAGCTCCTACAATGAGCAGTTCTTC
>-|TRBD2|TRBV15|TRBJ2-1
CATSRVSGRNEQFF
TGTGCCACCAGCAGAGTGAGCGGGAGGAATGAGCAGTTCTTC
>-|-|TRBV28|TRBJ2-1
CASSFEQGYNEQFF
TGTGCCAGCAGTTTCGAACAGGGTTACAATGAGCAGTTCTTC
>-|-|TRBV4-2|TRBJ1-2
CASSQVGVQGAYGYTF
TGTGCCAGCAGCCAAGTGGGGGTACAGGGCGCCTATGGCTACACCTTC
>-|-|TRBV2|TRBJ1-1
CARQTNTEAFF
TGTGCCAGACAGACGAACACTGAAGCTTTCTTT
>few|-|TRBV9|TRBJ1-2
CASSVVAANYGYTF
TGTGCCAGCAGCGTAGTAGCTGCTAACTATGGCTACACCTTC
>-|-|TRBV2|TRBJ1-1
CASSVEGVTEAFF
TGTGCCAGCAGTGTCGAGGGGGTTACTGAAGCTTTCTTT
>-|-|TRBV28|TRBJ2-7
CASSLFTLGQYF
TGTGCCAGCAGTTTATTTACCCTCGGGCAGTACTTC
>-|TRBD1|TRBV7-6|TRBJ1-4
CASSRDSNEKLFF
TGTGCCAGCAGCAGGGACAGTAATGAAAAACTGTTTTTT
>-|TRBD1|TRBV6-6|TRBJ2-1
CASSNTGVSEQFF
TGTGCCAGCAGCAATACAGGGGTTAGCGAGCAGTTCTTC
>-|TRBD1|TRBV12-5|TRBJ1-4
CASATDRAGEKLFF
TGTGCTAGTGCCACCGACAGGGCAGGAGAAAAACTGTTTTTT
>once|-|TRBV4-3|TRBJ1-1
CASSQEPKGTLNTEAFF
TGCGCCAGCAGCCAAGAGCCTAAAGGGACATTGAACACTGAAGCTTTCTTT
>-|-|TRBV5-1|TRBJ2-1
CASSLERGSSYNEQFF
TGCGCCAGCAGCTTGGAGCGCGGTAGCTCCTACAATGAGCAGTTCTTC
>-|-|TRBV6-6|TRBJ1-1
CASSYSRGTEAFF
TGTGCCAGCAGTTACTCCCGGGGAACTGAAGCTTTCTTT
>-|TRBD1|TRBV4-2|TRBJ2-7
CASSQGQGQFEQYF
TGTGCCAGCAGCCAAGGACAGGGGCAGTTCGAGCAGTACTTC
>-|TRBD2|TRBV14|TRBJ2-3
CASSWRLAGEVTDTQYF
TGTGCCAGCAGCTGGAGACTAGCGGGAGAGGTAACAGATACGCAGTATTTT
>few|-|TRBV19|TRBJ1-2
CASSVPSGGYTF
TGTGCCAGTAGTGTCCCTAGCGGTGGCTACACCTTC